The rows below give T cell receptor beta chains drawn from one sample of a study of blood T cells in healthy people across ages. TCRdb fed the 5' RACE reads into MiXCR, producing one record per CDR3 protein. The sample records about 1.7 million distinct CDR3 sequences, roughly 30% being singletons. Sequenced input: blood. The source of these receptors is a woman aged 30 to 39 in good health. Each CDR3 is given with its conserved first and last residue. A D gene is named only where the DNA matches it firmly. Size tells how often a clone was seen (once, few, many) or the class of an expanded clone, and some rows leave it out.

>few|TRBV14|-|TRBJ1-4
TGTGCCAGCAGCCACTCTGAAAAACTGTTTTTT
CASSHSEKLFF
>few|TRBV28|TRBD2|TRBJ2-7
TGTGCCACCTTACCGGGACTACATTACGAGCAGTACTTC
CATLPGLHYEQYF
>once|TRBV12-3/TRBV12-4|TRBD1|TRBJ2-5
TGTGCCAGCAGTCTCCCGGGACAGCAGCAGTACTTC
CASSLPGQQQYF
>-|TRBV29-1|-|TRBJ2-7
TGCAGCGGATACAGGGAAAGGAATGAGCAGTACTTC
CSGYRERNEQYF
>few|TRBV2|-|TRBJ2-5
TGTGCCAGCAGCGCATTAGTTTGGCAGTACTTC
CASSALVWQYF
>-|TRBV28|-|TRBJ2-4
TGTGCCAGCACCGGCTCGGGGGTAGACATTCAGTACTTC
CASTGSGVDIQYF
>-|TRBV7-2|-|TRBJ2-3
TGTGCCAGCAGCCCGACGGTTAGCACAGATACGCAGTATTTT
CASSPTVSTDTQYF
>-|TRBV2|-|TRBJ2-5
TGTGCCAGCAGTGAACTCAGGGGAGAGACCCAGTACTTC
CASSELRGETQYF
>-|TRBV6-5|-|TRBJ1-5
TGTGCCAGCAGTGCAACGGACAATGTGGGCAATCAGCCCCAGCATTTT
CASSATDNVGNQPQHF
>-|TRBV7-8|-|TRBJ2-3
TGTGCCAGCAGCTTAGAGGCTAGATCCACAGATACGCAGTATTTT
CASSLEARSTDTQYF
>few|TRBV6-5|-|TRBJ1-1
TGTGCCAGCAGATCCTTCGTCTCCCCTGAAGCTTTCTTT
CASRSFVSPEAFF
>-|TRBV4-3|-|TRBJ1-2
TGCGCCAGCAGCCAACTACATCTAGGTGGCTATGGCTACACCTTC
CASSQLHLGGYGYTF
>few|TRBV12-5|-|TRBJ1-1
TGTGCTAGTGGTTTTGAGCCGGACACTGAAGCTTTCTTT
CASGFEPDTEAFF
>few|TRBV27|-|TRBJ1-4
TGTGCCAGCAGAAGTGGACCCGAAAAACTGTTTTTT
CASRSGPEKLFF
>few|TRBV18|-|TRBJ1-1
TGTGCCAGCTCACCACCGACCGTGAACACTGAAGCTTTCTTT
CASSPPTVNTEAFF
>many|TRBV20-1|TRBD1|TRBJ2-1
TGCAGTGCTAGAGTTTTGGGACAGGAAGTTAGTGAGCAGTTCTTC
CSARVLGQEVSEQFF
>-|TRBV10-2|TRBD1|TRBJ1-5
TGCGCCAGCAGTCGGGACAGGGGGACGCTAGCTCCTCAGCCCCAGCATTTT
CASSRDRGTLAPQPQHF
>-|TRBV20-1|-|TRBJ2-1
TGCAGTGCTGGCTTCTCTGCCAAGAGCTCCTACAATGAGCAGTTCTTC
CSAGFSAKSSYNEQFF
>-|TRBV12-3/TRBV12-4|TRBD1|TRBJ1-6
TGTGCCAGCAGTGCAGGGGGTTCACCCCTCCACTTT
CASSAGGSPLHF
>-|TRBV7-2|-|TRBJ1-2
TGTGCCAGCAGCTTAAGGGGAAGTCCCTCAGGCTACACCTTC
CASSLRGSPSGYTF
>many|TRBV10-3|-|TRBJ2-7
TGTGCCATCAGTCCTTCGGCAAGGGACGGGACCTACGAGCAGTACTTC
CAISPSARDGTYEQYF
>many|TRBV6-6|TRBD2|TRBJ2-4
TGTGCCAGCAGTTACGGGGTTAGCGGGAGGTTCGAAAACATTCAGTACTTC
CASSYGVSGRFENIQYF
>-|TRBV5-1|TRBD2|TRBJ2-5
TGCGCCAGCACCCCGGGACTAGCGGGGGGCCTTTACCTTAATGAGCAGTACTTC
CASTPGLAGGLYLNEQYF
>-|TRBV10-2|-|TRBJ1-1
TGCGCCAGCGTGAACAACGGGGGGCGGCGAGCTTTCTTT
CASVNNGGRRAFF
>-|TRBV30|-|TRBJ1-1
TGTGCCTGGAGTTCCTTAGGAGTGGCCACTGAAGCTTTCTTT
CAWSSLGVATEAFF
>few|TRBV4-1|-|TRBJ2-1
TGCGCCAGCAGCCAAGGACTAACGGGGGCCGCTTACAATGAGCAGTTCTTC
CASSQGLTGAAYNEQFF
>few|TRBV20-1|TRBD2|TRBJ2-3
TGCAGTGCTAGACTAGCGGGTCTCAGCACAGATACGCAGTATTTT
CSARLAGLSTDTQYF
>few|TRBV25-1|-|TRBJ2-4
TGTGCCAGCAGTACAGGGTCCTTAGCCAAAAACATTCAGTACTTC
CASSTGSLAKNIQYF
>-|TRBV20-1|-|TRBJ1-5
TGCAGTGCTAGGGGTACAAATCAGCCCCAGCATTTT
CSARGTNQPQHF
>-|TRBV7-7|-|TRBJ2-7
TGTGCCAGCAGCTTGATGTACAGTTCAGACGAGCAGTACTTC
CASSLMYSSDEQYF
>-|TRBV27|-|TRBJ1-6
TGTGCCAGCAGACCAAACAGGGAAAATTCACCCCTCCACTTT
CASRPNRENSPLHF
>few|TRBV11-2|-|TRBJ1-2
TGTGCCAGCAGTTACCGCGTGGGGGGCTACACCTTC
CASSYRVGGYTF
>-|TRBV5-1|TRBD2|TRBJ2-1
TGCGCCAGCAGCTTGTTTGCGGGAGAGGGTGGAGAGCAGTTCTTC
CASSLFAGEGGEQFF
>few|TRBV4-1|TRBD2|TRBJ2-7
TGCGCCAGCAGCCAAGGTCCTAGCGGGGGGGCATACGAGCAGTACTTC
CASSQGPSGGAYEQYF
>-|TRBV5-1|TRBD2|TRBJ2-2
TGCGCCAGCCGGACTAGCGGGGGGGCCCCGAACACCGGGGAGCTGTTTTTT
CASRTSGGAPNTGELFF
>few|TRBV20-1|-|TRBJ1-5
TGCAGTGCTAAGGACGGATACAATCAGCCCCAGCATTTT
CSAKDGYNQPQHF
>many|TRBV7-6|-|TRBJ2-7
TGTGCCAGCAGCTTAGGAGTGAGAGGGTACGAGCAGTACTTC
CASSLGVRGYEQYF
>once|TRBV3-1|TRBD1|TRBJ1-2
TGTGCCAGCAGCCCCCAGGGGGTTAACTATGGCTACACCTTC
CASSPQGVNYGYTF
>many|TRBV11-2|-|TRBJ2-5
TGTGCCAGCAGCCTCTGGGGCTTCCAAGAGACCCAGTACTTC
CASSLWGFQETQYF
>-|TRBV20-1|TRBD1|TRBJ1-2
TGCAGTGCTCCCCAGGGGGGCAACTATGGCTACACCTTC
CSAPQGGNYGYTF
>-|TRBV5-1|TRBD1|TRBJ1-1
TGCGCCAGCACCCAGACAGGGGGGCCCACTGAAGCTTTCTTT
CASTQTGGPTEAFF
>many|TRBV24-1|-|TRBJ2-5
TGTGCCACCAGTCAGGACGAAGAGACCCAGTACTTC
CATSQDEETQYF
>-|TRBV5-6|TRBD1|TRBJ1-6
TGTGCCAGCAGCTGCGGACAGGGGATTTCACCCCTCCACTTT
CASSCGQGISPLHF